Shown below are 24 T cell receptor beta chains from a single sample sequenced in a study of cytomegalovirus exposure and HLA in healthy donors. Vbeta (60) and Jbeta (13) primers were used in the PCR. Using immunoSEQ multiplex PCR, the repertoire was profiled, and TCRdb retains in-frame clones only, with some absent. This sample carries roughly 150,000 clones, over 60% of them seen once, and the ten largest clones take 1.5% to 2%. The sequenced sample was PBMCs. The receptors here all came from a woman aged 18-29 years in good health and CMV-seronegative.

The chain links TRBV28 to TRBJ1-5, with D maybe TRBD1 (6 bases). The CDR3 totals 14 residues. Germline CDR1 MDHEN, CDR2 SYDVKM. V lost 4 bases to trimming and J lost 7 bases, with 14 bases between them. The DNA of the CDR3 is TGTGCCAGCAGTTCAGGGGCCCCAAGGCAGCCCCAGCATTTT. It codes for CASSSGAPRQPQHF.

This clone was counted only a few times. Here the CDR3 reads CASSLARGPTEAFF. CDR3 nucleotides: TGTGCCAGCAGCTTAGCAAGAGGCCCCACTGAAGCTTTCTTT. The chain is built from TRBV7-9 and TRBJ1-1; D gene ambiguous. The V gene lost 0 bases and the J gene lost 4 bases, with 9 bases spanning the gap. CDR1 is SEHNR and CDR2 is FQNEAQ in the germline V gene (reference sequence). The CDR3 totals 14 residues.

This chain uses TRBV27 with TRBJ2-7, with 15 bases identical to TRBD2. Trimming took 5 bases from V and 2 from J; bases not matched to a gene: 7. The CDR3 spans 17 residues. Germline V gene lookup returns CDR1 MNHEY and CDR2 SMNVEV (reference sequence). CDR3 bases: TGTGCCAGCAGTAGGGGACTAGCGGGGGGCATCCCCTACGAGCAGTACTTC. Its protein product is CASSRGLAGGIPYEQYF.

This chain connects TRBV19 to TRBJ2-5, with TRBD2 matching over 11 bases. CDR1 is LNHDA and CDR2 is SQIVND in the germline V gene (reference sequence). V shed 8 bases, J shed 5 bases, and the junction held 10 bases outside the gene matches. The CDR3 contains 15 residues. The DNA of the CDR3 is TGTGCCAGTTCTTCTAGCGGGGGGCGAGGGGAGACCCAGTACTTC. It codes for CASSSSGGRGETQYF.

Details on this clone: One end of the junction varies from germline; a read error may be responsible. The chain has TRBV6-6 and TRBJ2-2, with 7 bases aligning to TRBD2. The germline V gene encodes CDR1 MNHNY and CDR2 SVGAGI (reference sequence). The CDR3 runs 14 residues. This CDR3 reads CAGSYSGGGGELFF. The CDR3 coding sequence is TGTGCCGGCAGTTACTCGGGAGGAGGCGGGGAGCTGTTTTTT.

This clone has only a few counts. This CDR3 is CATSSFTGEETQYF. As DNA, the CDR3 is TGTGCCACCAGCAGTTTCACAGGGGAGGAGACCCAGTACTTC. The gene calls are TRBV15 and TRBJ2-5, with 7 bases fitting TRBD1. Trimming took 3 bases from V and 5 from J; bases not matched to a gene: 6. Germline V gene data show CDR1 as LNHNV and CDR2 as YYDKDF (reference sequence). The CDR3 totals 14 residues.

This sequence joins TRBV7-2 and TRBJ1-6; a weak D match, TRBD1 (5 bases). The V end lost 1 base, the J end lost 7 bases, and 11 bases lay between the germline ends. Per the germline V gene, CDR1 is SGHTA and CDR2 is FQGNSA. This CDR3 is built from 15 residues. CDR3 sequence reads: CASSLEWQGNSPLHF. CDR3 coding DNA: TGTGCCAGCAGCTTAGAGTGGCAGGGAAATTCACCCCTCCACTTT.

The table lists this clone with a count of one. This sequence joins TRBV5-6 and TRBJ1-1; D is undetermined. Trimming left V 6 bases short and J 1 base short, with 13 bases between. In germline, CDR1 is SGHDT, CDR2 YYEEEE. The CDR3 has 14 amino acids. The CDR3 nucleotides are TGTGCCAGCACCATCTCTAATCAGAACACTGAAGCTTTCTTT. Translated: CASTISNQNTEAFF. The complete variable domain, with remaining parts taken from reference TRBV5-6 and TRBJ1-1, reads DAGVTQSPTHLIKTRGQQVTLRCSPKSGHDTVSWYQQALGQGPQFIFQYYEEEERQRGNFPDRFSGHQFPNYSSELNVNALLLGDSALYLCASTISNQNTEAFFGQGTRLTVV.

This clone has just a few counts. For the CDR3, the DNA is TGTGCCAGTCTCGCTAGAGTACGGAGCACAGATACGCAGTATTTT. This codes for CASLARVRSTDTQYF. The rearrangement joins TRBV28 to TRBJ2-3; D unresolved. V was pared by 9 bases and J by 0 bases, with 16 bases between. The CDR3 extends over 15 amino acids. Germline V gene data show CDR1 as MDHEN and CDR2 as SYDVKM.

V and J are TRBV28 and TRBJ1-5; tentative D call: TRBD1 (6 bases). The CDR3 has 15 residues. The V gene lost 3 bases and the J gene lost 4 bases, with 13 bases spanning the gap. The germline gives CDR1 MDHEN, CDR2 SYDVKM. The CDR3 reads CASSLSGHSNQPQHF. CDR3 nucleotide sequence: TGTGCCAGCAGTTTGTCGGGACATTCTAATCAGCCCCAGCATTTT.

This clone has more than one count but fewer than ten. The chain couples TRBV29-1 to TRBJ1-3; D remains unclear. The germline gives CDR1 SQVTM, CDR2 ANQGSEA. V lost 5 bases, J lost 1 base, and 9 bases lay in between. The CDR3 totals 13 residues. The CDR3 spells CSVYDLSGNTIYF. Written as DNA, the CDR3 is TGCAGCGTTTATGACTTGTCTGGAAACACCATATATTTT.

This chain links TRBV5-4 with TRBJ1-6, with D perhaps TRBD1 (6 bases). Trimming took 0 bases from V and 10 from J, leaving 14 bases between them. The CDR3 totals 15 residues. Germline V gene data show CDR1 as SGHNT and CDR2 as YYREEE (reference sequence). DNA of the CDR3: TGTGCCAGCAGCTTGGATTCAGGGGCTGGGTCACCCCTCCACTTT. Residues: CASSLDSGAGSPLHF.

The chain couples TRBV7-2 to TRBJ2-7; D might be TRBD2 (5 bases). The CDR3 covers 14 residues. V was shortened by 5 bases and J by 5 bases, with 16 bases between the two germline ends. Germline CDR1 is SGHTA and CDR2 is FQGNSA. As DNA, the CDR3 is TGTGCCAGCAGCCCCTCGGGAAGCCCCAACGAGCAGTACGTC. Translation: CASSPSGSPNEQYV.

The chain combines TRBV11-3 with TRBJ2-2; D remains ambiguous. The V end was cut by 1 base, the J end by 7 bases, with 10 bases between. Germline V gives CDR1 SGHNT, CDR2 YENEEA. CDR3 length: 14 residues. Here the CDR3 reads CASSLASSLGELFF. The CDR3 bases are TGTGCCAGCAGCTTAGCCAGTTCGCTCGGGGAGCTGTTTTTT.

This clone has only a few counts. The chain recombines TRBV10-3 with TRBJ1-1, with 7 bases matching TRBD1. Germline trimming cut 10 bases from V and 1 base from J; bases unmatched to any gene: 6. Germline V gene lookup returns CDR1 ENHRY and CDR2 SYGVKD. This CDR3 spans 13 amino acids. CDR3 nucleotide sequence: TGTGCCACCGGGGGACAGCCGAACACTGAAGCTTTCTTT. Translating gives CATGGQPNTEAFF.

The CDR3 region is CASSPGTGSNSPLHF. The DNA of the CDR3 is TGTGCCAGCAGCCCCGGGACAGGAAGTAATTCACCCCTCCACTTT. This chain links TRBV9 with TRBJ1-6, with TRBD1 identical over 8 bases. This CDR3 spans 15 amino acids. J lost 6 bases, V lost 4 bases, and 6 bases had no gene match. Germline-derived CDR1 and CDR2 are SGDLS and YYNGEE.

The V and J genes are TRBV5-4 and TRBJ2-5; D may be TRBD2 (6 bases). Germline CDR1 SGHNT, CDR2 YYREEE (reference sequence). The V gene lost 2 bases and the J gene lost 3 bases, with 14 bases spanning the gap. This CDR3 is 15 amino acids long. CDR3 sequence reads: CASSLGGTREETQYF. DNA of the CDR3: TGTGCCAGCAGCTTAGGCGGGACGCGGGAAGAGACCCAGTACTTC.

This chain connects TRBV2 to TRBJ2-6; 10 bases agree with TRBD2. CDR3 length: 16 amino acids. The J segment lost 2 bases and the V segment lost 3 bases, leaving 1 base of the junction unmatched. Per germline, CDR1 SNHLY and CDR2 FYNNEI. The CDR3 coding sequence is TGTGCCAGCAGTGACGGACTAGCGGCTGGGGCCAACGTCCTGACTTTC. This sequence encodes CASSDGLAAGANVLTF.

The chain couples TRBV9 to TRBJ2-2; TRBD2 aligns across 7 bases. Per germline, CDR1 SGDLS and CDR2 YYNGEE. The ends lost 0 bases at V and 2 bases at J; junction bases unmatched: 4. The CDR3 sequence is 16 residues long. The CDR3 here is CASSVEAGQNTGELFF. DNA for the CDR3: TGTGCCAGCAGCGTAGAAGCGGGGCAAAACACCGGGGAGCTGTTTTTT.

V usage is TRBV23-1 and J usage is TRBJ2-5; D might be TRBD2 (6 bases). TRBV23-1 is marked as an open reading frame, function uncertain. The V end was cut by 4 bases, the J end by 1 base, with 19 bases between. This CDR3 contains 17 residues. CDR3 residues: CASSPSLPGTPQETQYF. In DNA, the CDR3 is TGCGCCAGCAGTCCCTCACTGCCTGGGACTCCCCAAGAGACCCAGTACTTC.

CDR3 nucleotides: TGCGCCAGCAGCCCCGGGACAGGGCGCTATGGCTACACCTTC. Translating it yields CASSPGTGRYGYTF. The chain carries TRBV5-1 and TRBJ1-2; 9 bases match TRBD1. Per the germline V gene, CDR1 is SGHRS and CDR2 is YFSETQ. The CDR3 is 14 amino acids. V shed 4 bases and J 4 bases; nucleotides not matched to a gene: 5.

J is TRBJ2-1 and V is TRBV19; 10 bases align to TRBD2. The trim removed 4 bases at V and 8 bases at J, leaving 8 bases unmatched. CDR1 is LNHDA, CDR2 SQIVND, per germline (reference sequence). The CDR3 consists of 15 residues. CDR3 nucleotide sequence: TGTGCCAGTAGTAACGAGCGGGGGGGCCGAGATGAGCAGTTCTTC. Its translation is CASSNERGGRDEQFF.

The chain carries TRBV6-1 and TRBJ2-3; D call uncertain. The V and J ends lost 2 bases and 2 bases respectively, with 8 bases between them. The CDR3 totals 14 residues. Germline CDR1 MNHNS, CDR2 SASEGT. For the CDR3, the DNA is TGTGCCAGCAGTGAACGTACAAACACAGATACGCAGTATTTT. It is translated as CASSERTNTDTQYF.

This clone was observed a single time. The chain is built from TRBV18 and TRBJ1-4, with 7 bases identical to TRBD1. V shed 1 base and J 7 bases; nucleotides not matched to a gene: 9. CDR1 is KGHSH and CDR2 is LQKENI in the germline V gene. This CDR3 is 16 amino acids long. The CDR3 spells CASSPLTGTEVEKLFF. For the CDR3, the DNA is TGTGCCAGCTCACCACTTACCGGGACAGAGGTTGAAAAACTGTTTTTT.